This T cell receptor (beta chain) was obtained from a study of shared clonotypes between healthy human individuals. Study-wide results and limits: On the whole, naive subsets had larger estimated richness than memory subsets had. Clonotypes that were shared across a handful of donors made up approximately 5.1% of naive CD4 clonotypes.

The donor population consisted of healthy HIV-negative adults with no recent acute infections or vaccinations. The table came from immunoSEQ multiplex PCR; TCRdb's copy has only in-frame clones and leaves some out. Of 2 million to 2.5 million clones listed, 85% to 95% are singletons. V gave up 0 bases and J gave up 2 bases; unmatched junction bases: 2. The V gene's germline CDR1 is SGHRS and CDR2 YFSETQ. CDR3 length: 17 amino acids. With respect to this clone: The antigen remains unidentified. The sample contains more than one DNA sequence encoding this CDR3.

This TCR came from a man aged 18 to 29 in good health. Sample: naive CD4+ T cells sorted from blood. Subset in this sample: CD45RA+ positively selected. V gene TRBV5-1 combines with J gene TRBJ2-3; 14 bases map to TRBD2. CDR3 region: CASSLGLAGGSTDTQYF. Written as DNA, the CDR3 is TGCGCCAGCAGCTTGGGACTAGCGGGAGGGTCCACAGATACGCAGTATTTT.